A selection of T cell receptor beta chains follows, all from one sample in a study of blood T cell repertoires in COVID-19. The table came from immunoSEQ multiplex PCR; TCRdb's copy has only in-frame clones and leaves some out. The sample carries 170,000 or so clones, approximately 86% recorded once. The sample was peripheral blood. Receptor source: a man aged 40-49 years with active or convalescent COVID-19. Both conserved end residues are trimmed from each CDR3.

J gene: TRBJ1-1; V gene: TRBV5-4; CDR3 protein: ASSFPGDRAF
J gene: TRBJ1-3; V gene: TRBV4-3; CDR3 protein: ASRGQGENTIY
J gene: TRBJ2-2; V gene: TRBV7-9; CDR3 protein: ASSLAETIQVIGELF
J gene: TRBJ2-5; V gene: TRBV5-6; CDR3 protein: ASSLGLAETQY
J gene: TRBJ1-1; V gene: TRBV5-1; CDR3 protein: ASQNNPGFWNSGLNTEAF
J gene: TRBJ2-6; V gene: TRBV5-5; CDR3 protein: ASSVDRDSGANVLT
J gene: TRBJ2-7; V gene: TRBV5-8; CDR3 protein: ASSLLAGDPYEQY
J gene: TRBJ2-7; V gene: TRBV12-3/TRBV12-4; CDR3 protein: ASSLGGGSEQY
J gene: TRBJ2-5; V gene: TRBV7-3; CDR3 protein: ASSLKAGPRETQY
J gene: TRBJ1-1; V gene: TRBV19; CDR3 protein: ASSIWWGRSNTEAF
J gene: TRBJ1-5; V gene: TRBV2; CDR3 protein: ASSYYSNQPQH
J gene: TRBJ2-2; V gene: TRBV9; CDR3 protein: ASSVGDFGNTGELF
J gene: TRBJ2-1; V gene: TRBV30; CDR3 protein: AWSMDRAYNEQF
J gene: TRBJ2-6; V gene: TRBV9; CDR3 protein: ASSASGGANVLT
J gene: TRBJ1-1; V gene: TRBV3-1/TRBV3-2; CDR3 protein: ASSQVRQGSEAF
J gene: TRBJ1-1; V gene: TRBV11-3; CDR3 protein: ASNTGPMNTEAF
J gene: TRBJ2-2; V gene: TRBV9; CDR3 protein: ASSATGAGELF
J gene: TRBJ2-1; V gene: TRBV3-1/TRBV3-2; CDR3 protein: ASSPSPGGNEQF
J gene: TRBJ1-3; V gene: TRBV7-8; CDR3 protein: ASSLAGLGNTIY
J gene: TRBJ1-5; V gene: TRBV30; CDR3 protein: AWSVGDKGRLAQH
J gene: TRBJ1-5; V gene: TRBV30; CDR3 protein: AWRGRYSNQPQH
J gene: TRBJ2-7; V gene: TRBV6-1; CDR3 protein: ASSESGASGLRQY
J gene: TRBJ2-7; V gene: TRBV2; CDR3 protein: ASSRGTGGTYEQY
J gene: TRBJ1-6; V gene: TRBV15; CDR3 protein: ATSRDFGALH
J gene: TRBJ1-6; V gene: TRBV4-2; CDR3 protein: ASSQDGAGHNSPLH
J gene: TRBJ1-1; V gene: TRBV19; CDR3 protein: ASTNRGGSTEAF
J gene: TRBJ2-1; V gene: TRBV27; CDR3 protein: ASSLGAGGNNEQF
J gene: TRBJ2-1; V gene: TRBV7-9; CDR3 protein: ASSLLAGGDNEQF
J gene: TRBJ2-7; V gene: TRBV4-1; CDR3 protein: ASSQVGTKNYEQY
J gene: TRBJ1-5; V gene: TRBV6-2/TRBV6-3; CDR3 protein: ASSYGRLNQPQH
J gene: TRBJ2-1; V gene: TRBV28; CDR3 protein: ASSRQGGYNEQF
J gene: TRBJ2-1; V gene: TRBV27; CDR3 protein: ASSRTAYNEQF
J gene: TRBJ1-1; V gene: TRBV29-1; CDR3 protein: SEQGAATEAF
J gene: TRBJ2-7; V gene: TRBV7-9; CDR3 protein: ASSLGTGYTYEQY
J gene: TRBJ2-1; V gene: TRBV7-9; CDR3 protein: ASSHRVADLLYNEQF
J gene: TRBJ1-5; V gene: TRBV28; CDR3 protein: ASLDSLIGPQH
J gene: TRBJ1-2; V gene: TRBV5-1; CDR3 protein: ASSLAGGTGFGHT
J gene: TRBJ2-7; V gene: TRBV11-3; CDR3 protein: ASSISGTGNEQY
J gene: TRBJ1-2; V gene: TRBV3-1/TRBV3-2; CDR3 protein: ASSPEGPNYGYT
J gene: TRBJ2-1; V gene: TRBV5-1; CDR3 protein: ASSLGSGGFYNEQF
J gene: TRBJ1-5; V gene: TRBV19; CDR3 protein: ASSISRQGHQPQH
J gene: TRBJ1-2; V gene: TRBV18; CDR3 protein: ASSPIQGQTQNYGYT
J gene: TRBJ2-1; V gene: TRBV10-1; CDR3 protein: ASSRTSGGLLGNEQF
J gene: TRBJ2-2; V gene: TRBV2; CDR3 protein: ASSEGLAGATSYTGELF
J gene: TRBJ2-5; V gene: TRBV9; CDR3 protein: ASSVDSGGQETQY
J gene: TRBJ1-1; V gene: TRBV7-8; CDR3 protein: ASSPRTLMNTEAF
J gene: TRBJ2-7; V gene: TRBV20-1; CDR3 protein: SARESYEQY
J gene: TRBJ1-6; V gene: TRBV7-2; CDR3 protein: ASSLVGFSYNSPLH
J gene: TRBJ1-3; V gene: TRBV7-9; CDR3 protein: ASSLIVSGNTIY
J gene: TRBJ1-2; V gene: TRBV10-3; CDR3 protein: AISESLSRDGYT
J gene: TRBJ2-3; V gene: TRBV6-1; CDR3 protein: ASSAHFTSSTDTQY